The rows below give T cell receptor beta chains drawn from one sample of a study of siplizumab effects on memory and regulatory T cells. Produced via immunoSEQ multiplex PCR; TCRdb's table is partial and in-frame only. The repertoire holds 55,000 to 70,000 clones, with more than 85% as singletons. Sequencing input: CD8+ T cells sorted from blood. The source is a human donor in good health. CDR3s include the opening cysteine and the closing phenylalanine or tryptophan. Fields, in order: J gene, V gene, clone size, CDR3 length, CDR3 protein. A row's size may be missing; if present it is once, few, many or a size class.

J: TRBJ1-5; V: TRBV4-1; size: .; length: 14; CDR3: CASSQDTQNQPQHF
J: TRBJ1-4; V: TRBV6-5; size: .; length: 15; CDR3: CASSHSVQPNEKLFF
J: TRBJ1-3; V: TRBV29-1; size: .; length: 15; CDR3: CSVVLGQSSGNTIYF
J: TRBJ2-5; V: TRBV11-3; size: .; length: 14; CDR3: CASTTTSGTETQYF
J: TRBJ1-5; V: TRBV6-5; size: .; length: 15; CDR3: CASSYSGQSNQPQHF
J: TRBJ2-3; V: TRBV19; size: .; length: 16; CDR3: CASSIQGLVGSDTQYF
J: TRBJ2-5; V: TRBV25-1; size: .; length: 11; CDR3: CASSGTQDQYF
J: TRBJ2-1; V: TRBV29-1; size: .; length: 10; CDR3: CSVEEGEQFF
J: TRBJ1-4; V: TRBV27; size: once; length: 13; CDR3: CATSGATNEKLFF
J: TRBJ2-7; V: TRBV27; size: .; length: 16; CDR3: CASSSSAVEQFYEQYF
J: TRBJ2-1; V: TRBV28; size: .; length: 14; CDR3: CASSLLAGGNEQFF
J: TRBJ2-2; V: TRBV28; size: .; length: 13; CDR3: CASSTLGSGELFF
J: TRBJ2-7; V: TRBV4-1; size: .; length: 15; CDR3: CASSQVGAGAYEQYF
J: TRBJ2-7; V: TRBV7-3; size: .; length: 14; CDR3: CASSLSGQGYEQYF
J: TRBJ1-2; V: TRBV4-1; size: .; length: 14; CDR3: CASSPRQNNYGYTF
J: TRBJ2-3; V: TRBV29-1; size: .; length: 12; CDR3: CSVEGNTDTQYF
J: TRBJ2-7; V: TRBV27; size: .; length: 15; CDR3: CASSPGLVGSYEQYF
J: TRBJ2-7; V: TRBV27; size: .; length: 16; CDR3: CASSSRIAGGVHEQYF
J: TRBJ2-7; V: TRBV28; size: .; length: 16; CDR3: CASSLMSGDHYNEQYF
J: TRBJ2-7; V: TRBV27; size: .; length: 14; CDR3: CASSFAGSSYEQYF